The 23 T cell receptor beta chains in this list originate from one sample, sequenced in a study of CD8 T cells in ankylosing spondylitis. TCRdb re-called the 5' RACE reads through MiXCR, storing one row per CDR3 protein. Of 250,000 to 300,000 distinct CDR3 sequences in the sample, roughly 20% were seen once. The sequencing sample was made of blood, either unsorted or a sorted T cell fraction (not recorded which). The receptors derive from a male donor with ankylosing spondylitis or in good health (not recorded which).

This clonotype turned up a few times. The chain couples TRBV24-1 to TRBJ2-5; 11 nucleotides align to TRBD1. The junction had 5 bases not matched to a gene; V was cut back by 7 bases and J by 5 bases. CDR3 size: 14 residues. Germline values: CDR1 KGHDR, CDR2 SFDVKD. CDR3 DNA: TGTGCCACCAGCGCCGGGACAGGGGGGGAGACCCAGTACTTC. This codes for CATSAGTGGETQYF.

The V call is TRBV30, the J call TRBJ1-5; perhaps TRBD1 as D (5 bases). This CDR3 comprises 15 residues. The V end was cut by 3 bases, the J end by 2 bases, with 14 bases between. Germline-derived CDR1 and CDR2 are GTSNPN and SVGIG (reference sequence). The CDR3 sequence is CAWRYPGSRNQPQHF. CDR3 bases: TGTGCCTGGAGGTATCCAGGGTCGCGCAATCAGCCCCAGCATTTT.

This clonotype showed up many times. The V call is TRBV12-3 or TRBV12-4, the J call TRBJ1-3; no reliable D call. The CDR3 has 17 amino acids. The V end lost 4 bases, the J end lost 0 bases, and 16 bases lay between the germline ends. The CDR3 is CASSSPSTLDSGNTIYF. CDR3 nucleotides: TGTGCCAGCAGTTCCCCTTCGACCCTAGACTCTGGAAACACCATATATTTT.

In this sample, this clonotype turned up a few times. The rearrangement links TRBV6-1 to TRBJ1-4; weak D call: TRBD1 (5 bases). V was cut by 7 bases and J by 8 bases, with 17 bases left in between. There are 14 residues in the CDR3. The germline V gene encodes CDR1 MNHNS and CDR2 SASEGT. The CDR3 is CASNRQGTREKLFF. The CDR3 DNA reads as TGTGCCAGCAATCGGCAGGGAACGAGAGAAAAACTGTTTTTT.

This clonotype was observed a few times. The rearrangement joins TRBV3-1 to TRBJ2-5; the match to TRBD2 covers 12 bases. The CDR3 runs 15 residues. Germline values: CDR1 LGHDT, CDR2 YNNKEL (reference sequence). The junction had 4 bases not matched to a gene; V was cut back by 3 bases and J by 5 bases. Here the CDR3 reads CASSHGLAGRETQYF. In DNA form, the CDR3 reads TGTGCCAGCAGCCACGGACTAGCGGGGAGGGAGACCCAGTACTTC.

V usage is TRBV5-1 and J usage is TRBJ2-2; D is possibly TRBD2 (5 bases). Trimming took off 6 bases at V and 4 bases at J, with 19 bases between the two ends. Germline V gene lookup returns CDR1 SGHRS and CDR2 YFSETQ. This CDR3 is built from 16 residues. The DNA for the CDR3 is TGCGCCAGCAACTCCCCGGGGAGTTCGGTCACCGGGGAGCTGTTTTTT. Its translation is CASNSPGSSVTGELFF.

The rearrangement uses TRBV7-3 and TRBJ2-2; TRBD1 is a possible D gene (6 bases). Germline lookup yields CDR1 SGHTA and CDR2 FQGTGA. Trimming cost V 1 base and J 4 bases, with 10 bases left between them. The CDR3 sequence is 15 residues long. CDR3 in DNA: TGTGCCAGCAGCTTAAACATAGGGGGCACCGGGGAGCTGTTTTTT. Translation: CASSLNIGGTGELFF.

This clonotype was seen ten or more times. The J gene is TRBJ2-2, the V gene TRBV27; D is unclear. CDR1 and CDR2 (germline): MNHEY, SMNVEV (reference sequence). Between the trimmed V and J ends, which lost 8 bases and 5 bases, there was a span of 6 bases. The CDR3 loop spans 11 amino acids. The CDR3 nucleotides read TGTGCCAGCCGAAGTACCGGGGAGCTGTTTTTT. Its protein is CASRSTGELFF.

This clonotype appeared a few times. The chain combines TRBV24-1 with TRBJ1-2, with D uncertain. From germline, CDR1 is KGHDR and CDR2 SFDVKD. The CDR3 totals 13 residues. Trimming removed 8 bases at V and 4 bases at J, with 13 bases between. The chain's CDR3 is CATKLPSGYGYTF. The CDR3 DNA follows: TGTGCCACCAAGCTTCCTAGCGGCTATGGCTACACCTTC.

As DNA, the CDR3 is TGCGCCAGCAGCTTGGCGGGACAGGGGGCGGATGGCTACACCTTC. It specifies CASSLAGQGADGYTF. V usage is TRBV5-1 and J usage is TRBJ1-2; 12 bases match TRBD1. This CDR3 has 15 amino acids. The trim removed 0 bases at V and 6 bases at J, leaving 3 bases unmatched. Germline-derived CDR1 and CDR2 are SGHRS and YFSETQ.

The rearrangement uses TRBV6-1 and TRBJ2-3; D uncertain. Germline V gene data show CDR1 as MNHNS and CDR2 as SASEGT. Trimming took off 3 bases at V and 1 base at J, with 8 bases between the two ends. This CDR3 is 14 amino acids long. The CDR3: CASSERQGTDTQYF. CDR3 coding DNA: TGTGCCAGCAGTGAGAGGCAGGGCACAGATACGCAGTATTTT.

This clonotype was detected a few times. The J gene is TRBJ2-3, the V gene TRBV28; D unclear. Germline V lookup: CDR1 MDHEN, CDR2 SYDVKM. V gave up 6 bases and J gave up 0 bases, with 13 bases separating them. The CDR3 spans 15 residues. CDR3 protein: CASSISRTSTDTQYF. CDR3 DNA: TGTGCCAGCAGCATAAGCCGAACTAGCACAGATACGCAGTATTTT.

Many counts were recorded for this clonotype. The chain joins TRBV5-6 to TRBJ2-7; D gene unclear. Germline-derived CDR1 and CDR2 are SGHDT and YYEEEE. This CDR3 is 13 amino acids long. The ends were cut back, 2 bases at V and 1 base at J, with 7 bases in the middle. This CDR3 is CASSFSISYEQYV. CDR3 DNA: TGTGCCAGCAGCTTCTCCATTTCCTACGAGCAGTACGTC.

The V gene is TRBV4-1, the J gene TRBJ2-2; perhaps TRBD2 as D (5 bases). The CDR3 has 14 residues. V was pared by 5 bases and J by 3 bases, with 10 bases between. Germline V gene lookup returns CDR1 MGHRA and CDR2 YSYEKL. The CDR3 coding sequence is TGCGCCAGCAGCGCCCGGGAAGACACCGGGGAGCTGTTTTTT. Protein sequence: CASSAREDTGELFF.

This chain connects TRBV3-1 to TRBJ2-1, with 9 positions matching TRBD2. The CDR3 extends over 18 amino acids. V dropped 4 bases and J dropped 0; count of bases not matched to a gene: 10. CDR1 and CDR2 from the germline V gene are LGHDT and YNNKEL (reference sequence). CDR3 DNA: TGTGCCAGCAGCCCGGGACTAGCCCTTTCTAGCTCCTACAATGAGCAGTTCTTC. Encoded protein: CASSPGLALSSSYNEQFF.

This clonotype was found a few times. The chain links TRBV20-1 to TRBJ2-5; D is unresolved. The CDR3 runs 13 residues. CDR1 DFQATT and CDR2 SNEGSKA come from the germline V gene (reference sequence). Trimming cost V 1 base and J 1 base, with 7 bases left between them. The CDR3 nucleotides read TGCAGTGCTAGAGCTCGACCCCAAGAGACCCAGTACTTC. It translates to CSARARPQETQYF.

J is TRBJ2-1 and V is TRBV6-5; 9 positions agree with TRBD1. The CDR3 is 15 amino acids. V lost 2 bases and J lost 5; bases outside the gene matches: 4. CDR1 is MNHEY, CDR2 SVGAGI, per germline. The CDR3 nucleotides read TGTGCCAGCAGTTACGGGACAGGGATCCACAATGAGCAGTTCTTC. It is translated as CASSYGTGIHNEQFF.

This clonotype was observed a few times. This chain joins TRBV6-1 and TRBJ2-5; D is uncertain. There are 13 residues in the CDR3. The germline gives CDR1 MNHNS, CDR2 SASEGT. V lost 7 bases, J lost 1 base, and 10 bases lay in between. CDR3 amino acids: CASIKGFQETQYF. The CDR3 DNA is TGTGCCAGCATCAAAGGTTTCCAAGAGACCCAGTACTTC.

This clonotype was detected many times. V gene TRBV5-1 combines with J gene TRBJ2-5, with D unresolved. CDR1 SGHRS and CDR2 YFSETQ come from the germline V gene. CDR3 length: 14 residues. The V end was cut by 4 bases, the J end by 1 base, with 11 bases between. The CDR3 DNA is TGCGCCAGCAGCCGGGTCACCACCCAAGAGACCCAGTACTTC. It encodes CASSRVTTQETQYF. The entire variable domain, with the rest obtained from reference TRBV5-1 and TRBJ2-5, is as follows: KAGVTQTPRYLIKTRGQQVTLSCSPISGHRSVSWYQQTPGQGLQFLFEYFSETQRNKGNFPGRFSGRQFSNSRSEMNVSTLELGDSALYLCASSRVTTQETQYFGPGTRLLVL.

The chain couples TRBV29-1 to TRBJ2-7, with D possibly being TRBD1 (5 bases). CDR3 length equals 13 residues. The ends were cut back, 7 bases at V and 7 bases at J, with 20 bases in the middle. The germline gives CDR1 SQVTM, CDR2 ANQGSEA. As DNA, the CDR3 is TGCAGCGGGACATCAGGGTCCCTCGGGGAGCAGTACGTC. Protein product: CSGTSGSLGEQYV.

This clonotype was seen a few times. The genes are TRBV7-9 and TRBJ2-2; TRBD2 matches at 11 bases. Looked up from germline, CDR1 is SEHNR and CDR2 is FQNEAQ (reference sequence). J was trimmed by 2 bases and V by 11 bases; bases with no gene match: 10. The CDR3 is 16 amino acids. The CDR3 DNA is TGTGCCCTGCCCACTAGCGGGGGCCTCAACACCGGGGAGCTGTTTTTT. Its protein is CALPTSGGLNTGELFF.

At least ten counts were recorded for this clonotype. The gene calls are TRBV20-1 and TRBJ1-6; D call uncertain. This CDR3 spans 14 amino acids. V lost 1 base to trimming and J lost 6 bases, with 10 bases between them. Germline V gene lookup returns CDR1 DFQATT and CDR2 SNEGSKA (reference sequence). Here the CDR3 reads CSARAGFGNSPLHF. CDR3 in DNA: TGCAGTGCTAGAGCGGGGTTCGGTAATTCACCCCTCCACTTT.

In its sample, this clonotype was seen a few times. This chain uses TRBV12-3 or TRBV12-4 with TRBJ2-2; D is ambiguous. V shed 6 bases and J shed 6 bases, with 2 bases lying between them. The CDR3 runs to 10 residues. The CDR3 bases are TGTGCCAGCAGAGCCGGGGAGCTGTTTTTT. Protein product: CASRAGELFF.